The rows below give T cell receptor beta chains drawn from one sample of a study of identical twins. TCRdb fed the 5' RACE reads into MiXCR, producing one record per CDR3 protein. Among about 720,000 distinct CDR3 sequences, 15% to 20% were seen once, and the ten largest hold approximately 14%. These same data were also listed under a study on T cells expressing NK-cell markers.

Input material: PBMCs. These receptors originate from a woman aged 18-30 years in good health. Each CDR3 is given with its conserved first and last residue. The order of the fields is D gene, clone size, V gene, J gene, CDR3 DNA, CDR3 protein. A D gene is named only where the DNA matches it firmly. Clone size is not always given. Where it is, it says once, few, many or a class for expanded clones.

D: -; size: -; V: TRBV6-5; J: TRBJ2-2; DNA: TGTGCCAGCAGTTATACCACAGGGTTTGGCGGGGAGCTGTTTTTT; CDR3: CASSYTTGFGGELFF
D: TRBD2; size: few; V: TRBV9; J: TRBJ2-3; DNA: TGTGCCAGCAGCCTCATAGCGGGAGGTCTTCCAGATACGCAGTATTTT; CDR3: CASSLIAGGLPDTQYF
D: -; size: -; V: TRBV7-2; J: TRBJ1-1; DNA: TGTGCCAGCACCCTAAGGTCCCCTGAAGCTTTCTTT; CDR3: CASTLRSPEAFF
D: -; size: -; V: TRBV7-9; J: TRBJ2-3; DNA: TGTGCCAGCAGCCGGATACCAGAATTCACAGATACGCAGTATTTT; CDR3: CASSRIPEFTDTQYF
D: TRBD2; size: few; V: TRBV20-1; J: TRBJ2-3; DNA: TGCAGTGCTATAACTAGCGGGAGTATGGATACGCAGTATTTT; CDR3: CSAITSGSMDTQYF
D: -; size: few; V: TRBV7-6; J: TRBJ1-4; DNA: TGTGCCAGCCGCGGAGGGGGGGGAGGTGAAAAACTGTTTTTT; CDR3: CASRGGGGGEKLFF
D: -; size: few; V: TRBV11-2; J: TRBJ2-1; DNA: TGTGCCAGCAGCGTACGTAGGTACAATGAGCAGTTCTTC; CDR3: CASSVRRYNEQFF
D: -; size: -; V: TRBV5-1; J: TRBJ2-2; DNA: TGCGCCAGCAGCTTGGAGACGGGGCGCGCCGGGGAGCTGTTTTTT; CDR3: CASSLETGRAGELFF
D: -; size: few; V: TRBV7-6; J: TRBJ2-3; DNA: TGTGCCAGCAGCCCCCAGCGGGTAGGAGGAGATACGCAGTATTTT; CDR3: CASSPQRVGGDTQYF
D: TRBD2; size: -; V: TRBV6-2/TRBV6-3; J: TRBJ2-2; DNA: TGTGCCAGCAGTTACTCGACAGCGGGGGGTGACACCGGGGAGCTGTTTTTT; CDR3: CASSYSTAGGDTGELFF
D: -; size: -; V: TRBV7-6; J: TRBJ2-1; DNA: TGTGCCAGCAGCTCAGGGCGGAGGGTTTTCAATGAGCAGTTCTTC; CDR3: CASSSGRRVFNEQFF
D: -; size: many; V: TRBV10-2; J: TRBJ1-3; DNA: TGCGCCAGCAGTGTTGGGGAACCGGGAAACACCATATATTTT; CDR3: CASSVGEPGNTIYF
D: -; size: -; V: TRBV20-1; J: TRBJ2-5; DNA: TGCAGTGCTCGCGACCCCGACGGAGAGACCCAGTACTTC; CDR3: CSARDPDGETQYF
D: -; size: few; V: TRBV14; J: TRBJ2-1; DNA: TGTGCCAGCAGCTACGGGACGCGGGAGCAGTTCTTC; CDR3: CASSYGTREQFF